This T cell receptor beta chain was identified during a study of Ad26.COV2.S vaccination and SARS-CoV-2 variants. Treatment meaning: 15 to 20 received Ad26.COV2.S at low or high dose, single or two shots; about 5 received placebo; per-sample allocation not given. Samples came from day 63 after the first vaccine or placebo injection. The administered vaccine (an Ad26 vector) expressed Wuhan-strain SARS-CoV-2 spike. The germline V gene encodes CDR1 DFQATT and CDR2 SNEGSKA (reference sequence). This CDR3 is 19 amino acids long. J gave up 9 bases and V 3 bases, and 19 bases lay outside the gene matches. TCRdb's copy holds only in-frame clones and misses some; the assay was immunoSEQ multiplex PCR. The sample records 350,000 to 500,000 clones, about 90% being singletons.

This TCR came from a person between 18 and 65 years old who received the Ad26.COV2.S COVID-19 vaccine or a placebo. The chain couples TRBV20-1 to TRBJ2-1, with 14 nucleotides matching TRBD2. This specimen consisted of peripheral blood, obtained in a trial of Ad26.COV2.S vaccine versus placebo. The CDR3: CSASPLTSGRAVFFSEQFF. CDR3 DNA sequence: TGCAGTGCTAGTCCTTTGACTAGCGGGAGGGCCGTTTTTTTCAGTGAGCAGTTCTTC.